One sample yielded the 30 T cell receptor beta chains listed below, sequenced in a study of circulating and synovial CD4+ cells in juvenile arthritis. The method was immunoSEQ multiplex PCR; TCRdb's version includes in-frame clones alone and lacks a portion of them. The sample holds over 30,000 clones, 90% to 95% seen once. The source material was CD4+ T cells from blood. The origin of the receptors is a human donor with juvenile idiopathic arthritis.

The genes are TRBV5-8 and TRBJ2-5, with D perhaps TRBD1 (6 bases). Germline values: CDR1 SGHTS, CDR2 YDEGEE. V lost 3 bases to trimming and J lost 2 bases, with 8 bases between them. This CDR3 region has 13 residues. The CDR3 loop is CASSYGQQETQYF. The DNA for the CDR3 is TGTGCCAGCAGCTATGGACAGCAAGAGACCCAGTACTTC.

V gene TRBV13 combines with J gene TRBJ2-2; maybe TRBD2 (6 bases). The CDR3 runs to 16 residues. From germline, CDR1 is PRHDT and CDR2 FYEKMQ (reference sequence). V shed 1 base and J shed 4 bases, with 13 bases lying between them. The CDR3 region has the DNA TGTGCCAGCAGCTTAGCCCTGGGACTGACCACCGGGGAGCTGTTTTTT. Residues: CASSLALGLTTGELFF.

The chain's CDR3 is CASTFFWGGRTEAFF. CDR3 coding DNA: TGTGCCAGCACTTTCTTCTGGGGAGGTAGGACTGAAGCTTTCTTT. The chain carries TRBV28 and TRBJ1-1; D gene uncertain. The V gene lost 7 bases and the J gene lost 5 bases, with 20 bases spanning the gap. The CDR3 has 15 amino acids. Germline CDR1 and CDR2: MDHEN and SYDVKM. Using reference TRBV28 and TRBJ1-1 for the parts outside the CDR3, the full variable domain is DVKVTQSSRYLVKRTGEKVFLECVQDMDHENMFWYRQDPGLGLRLIYFSYDVKMKEKGDIPEGYSVSREKKERFSLILESASTNQTSMYLCASTFFWGGRTEAFFGQGTRLTVV.

This sequence joins TRBV25-1 and TRBJ1-2, with D hard to call. Germline V CDR1 and CDR2: MGHDK, SYGVNS. This CDR3 is 11 amino acids long. The V end lost 8 bases, the J end lost 10 bases, and 14 bases lay between the germline ends. The CDR3: CASYLLDLYTF. The CDR3 DNA reads as TGTGCCAGCTATTTACTAGACCTCTACACCTTC.

This chain uses TRBV19 with TRBJ2-2; D might be TRBD2 (6 bases). V gave up 8 bases and J gave up 1 base, with 11 bases separating them. Germline CDR1 and CDR2: LNHDA and SQIVND (reference sequence). The CDR3 totals 14 residues. CDR3 region: CASRLAKNTGELFF. The CDR3, as DNA: TGTGCCAGTCGGCTAGCGAAGAACACCGGGGAGCTGTTTTTT.

The CDR3 nucleotides read TGTGCCAGCAGCGTAGAAGCGGGGGGTCTCGAGCAGTTCTTC. It codes for CASSVEAGGLEQFF. The V gene is TRBV9, the J gene TRBJ2-1, with 9 bases aligning to TRBD2. CDR1 is SGDLS and CDR2 is YYNGEE in the germline V gene. The ends lost 0 bases at V and 10 bases at J; junction bases unmatched: 5. There are 14 residues in the CDR3.

This clone has just a few counts. The V and J genes are TRBV6-5 and TRBJ1-3, with TRBD1 matching over 8 bases. This CDR3 has 15 residues. Trimming removed 5 bases from V and 1 base from J; junction bases left unmatched: 4. CDR1 and CDR2 (germline): MNHEY, SVGAGI. CDR3 residues: CASSRDRGSGNTIYF. The CDR3 nucleotides are TGTGCCAGCAGTCGCGACAGGGGTTCTGGAAACACCATATATTTT.

The chain combines TRBV5-1 with TRBJ2-5; no clear D. CDR3 length equals 13 residues. The V end was cut by 3 bases, the J end by 5 bases, with 11 bases between. The germline V gene encodes CDR1 SGHRS and CDR2 YFSETQ. The DNA of the CDR3 is TGCGCCAGCAGCTGGGCCCTCCGGGAGACCCAGTACTTC. It specifies CASSWALRETQYF.

The chain couples TRBV7-2 to TRBJ2-7; 8 nucleotides align to TRBD1. V lost 5 bases and J lost 0; bases outside the gene matches: 3. There are 14 residues in the CDR3. Germline values: CDR1 SGHTA, CDR2 FQGNSA. In DNA form, the CDR3 reads TGTGCCAGCAGCGTAGGACAGGGCTCCTACGAGCAGTACTTC. This encodes CASSVGQGSYEQYF.

The chain employs TRBV5-1 and TRBJ2-1; 13 bases are a match to TRBD2. Germline V gene lookup returns CDR1 SGHRS and CDR2 YFSETQ. The CDR3 is 16 amino acids. V gave up 7 bases and J gave up 10 bases; unmatched junction bases: 14. The CDR3 sequence: CASGYTGTSGTEEQFF. The CDR3 DNA is TGCGCCAGCGGCTATACCGGGACTAGCGGGACTGAGGAGCAGTTCTTC.

V and J are TRBV7-9 and TRBJ2-3; a weak D match, TRBD1 (5 bases). Trimming pared 4 bases from V and 6 bases from J, leaving 8 bases between. The CDR3 sequence is 12 residues long. Germline values: CDR1 SEHNR, CDR2 FQNEAQ (reference sequence). The CDR3 reads CASSSWGDTQYF. CDR3 sequence (DNA): TGTGCCAGCAGCTCGTGGGGCGATACGCAGTATTTT.

This chain joins TRBV5-1 and TRBJ2-5; 13 bases are a match to TRBD2. V lost 0 bases and J lost 5; bases outside the gene matches: 4. This CDR3 has 16 amino acids. From germline, CDR1 is SGHRS and CDR2 YFSETQ. The CDR3 bases are TGCGCCAGCAGCTTGGACGGGACTAGCGGGACGGAGACCCAGTACTTC. It specifies CASSLDGTSGTETQYF.

The genes are TRBV5-6 and TRBJ1-4; 7 positions agree with TRBD1. The germline CDR1 and CDR2 sequences are SGHDT and YYEEEE. The CDR3 runs 13 residues. J lost 8 bases, V lost 4 bases, and 5 bases had no gene match. CDR3 amino acids: CASSRQGEEKLFF. CDR3 DNA sequence: TGTGCCAGCAGCCGACAGGGCGAGGAAAAACTGTTTTTT.

V gene TRBV4-3 combines with J gene TRBJ2-3; tentatively, D is TRBD2 (7 bases). V lost 1 base to trimming and J lost 3 bases, with 14 bases between them. The CDR3 is 16 amino acids. Germline-derived CDR1 and CDR2 are LGHNA and YSLEER. The DNA of the CDR3 is TGCGCCAGCAGCCAAGGGGGCGGGGGCAGTACAGATACGCAGTATTTT. It yields the protein CASSQGGGGSTDTQYF.

This chain connects TRBV9 to TRBJ1-3; possible D gene TRBD1, 6 bases. The germline V and J ends were trimmed by 4 bases and 4 bases, with 18 bases remaining between them. The CDR3 consists of 16 residues. Germline values: CDR1 SGDLS, CDR2 YYNGEE. CDR3: CASSLQAGGSGNTIYF. CDR3 DNA sequence: TGTGCCAGCAGCCTTCAAGCGGGGGGCTCGGGAAACACCATATATTTT.

This sequence joins TRBV7-9 and TRBJ1-4, with D possibly TRBD1 on 5 matching bases. The V end lost 1 base, the J end lost 8 bases, and 20 bases lay between the germline ends. The CDR3 runs 17 residues. Germline V gives CDR1 SEHNR, CDR2 FQNEAQ (reference sequence). This chain's CDR3 is CASSLGDMTERIEKLFF. DNA for the CDR3: TGTGCCAGCAGCTTAGGCGACATGACAGAGAGAATAGAAAAACTGTTTTTT.

The chain is built from TRBV6-1 and TRBJ2-7; D is perhaps TRBD1 (6 bases). This CDR3 contains 17 residues. V was trimmed by 3 bases and J by 4 bases, leaving 22 bases between them. Per the germline V gene, CDR1 is MNHNS and CDR2 is SASEGT. CDR3 residues: CASSENQGSSGLYEQYF. In DNA form, the CDR3 reads TGTGCCAGCAGTGAGAACCAGGGGTCCTCCGGCCTATACGAGCAGTACTTC.

The chain carries TRBV4-1 and TRBJ1-3; 10 nucleotides match TRBD1. This CDR3 is 19 amino acids long. CDR1 and CDR2 (germline): MGHRA, YSYEKL. The junction had 8 bases not matched to a gene; V was cut back by 0 bases and J by 0 bases. In DNA form, the CDR3 reads TGCGCCAGCAGCCAAGATAAAAGACAGGGGGCTATCTCTGGAAACACCATATATTTT. Translation gives CASSQDKRQGAISGNTIYF.

The chain uses TRBV7-2 and TRBJ2-7; D gene unclear. The CDR3 loop spans 13 amino acids. V lost 6 bases, J lost 3 bases, and 12 bases lay in between. From germline, CDR1 is SGHTA and CDR2 FQGNSA. In DNA, the CDR3 is TGTGCCAGCAGTCTTGCGGAGAGCTACGAGCAGTACTTC. It yields the protein CASSLAESYEQYF.

This chain uses TRBV7-5 with TRBJ2-1; TRBD2 reflects the table's D call only, with no check against the DNA. TRBV7-5 is a pseudogene. The length of the CDR3 is 19 residues. The CDR3 DNA follows: TGTGCCAGAAGCTCAGGACTAGCGGGACTATCCTTCTTCTACAATGAGCAGTTCTTC. Residues: CARSSGLAGLSFFYNEQFF.

The V gene is TRBV28, the J gene TRBJ2-7; TRBD1 matches 8 bases. This CDR3 spans 15 amino acids. V lost 5 bases to trimming and J lost 2 bases; unmatched junction nucleotides: 8. The germline V gene has CDR1 MDHEN and CDR2 SYDVKM. DNA of the CDR3: TGTGCCAGCAGTGGACCGGGACAGGTTACCTACGAGCAGTACTTC. Amino acid sequence: CASSGPGQVTYEQYF.

The V and J genes are TRBV4-2 and TRBJ2-7, with TRBD2 as a possible D gene (5 bases). Trimming left V 0 bases short and J 4 bases short, with 7 bases between. The CDR3 sequence is 13 residues long. CDR1 and CDR2 from the germline V gene are LGHNA and YNFKEQ. Here the CDR3 DNA reads TGTGCCAGCAGCCAAGATAGCGTGTACGAGCAGTACTTC. Amino acid sequence: CASSQDSVYEQYF.

This chain uses TRBV28 with TRBJ2-7; TRBD2 agrees at 13 bases. Unmatched junction bases numbered 14, after V lost 5 bases and J lost 4 bases. In germline, CDR1 is MDHEN, CDR2 SYDVKM. This CDR3 has 18 amino acids. The CDR3 reads CASSLGLAGAQLVYEQYF. DNA of the CDR3: TGTGCCAGCAGTCTCGGACTAGCGGGAGCGCAACTAGTTTACGAGCAGTACTTC.

This clone was observed a single time. The chain uses TRBV27 and TRBJ2-7; no reliable D call. The length of the CDR3 is 13 residues. Trimming took off 6 bases at V and 1 base at J, with 10 bases between the two ends. Germline CDR1 MNHEY, CDR2 SMNVEV (reference sequence). CDR3 sequence: CASRRGGSYEQYF. The CDR3, as DNA: TGTGCCAGCAGGCGCGGTGGGTCCTACGAGCAGTACTTC.

The CDR3 region is CASSTRTSGGAGDTQYF. The CDR3 DNA reads as TGTGCCAGCAGCACCCGGACTAGCGGGGGGGCCGGAGATACGCAGTATTTT. This chain links TRBV5-4 with TRBJ2-3, with 15 positions matching TRBD2. The ends lost 4 bases at V and 5 bases at J; junction bases unmatched: 8. Germline assignment: CDR1 SGHNT and CDR2 YYREEE (reference sequence). This CDR3 is built from 17 residues.

CDR3 protein: CASSWGQGNGSPLHF. The CDR3, as DNA: TGTGCCAGCAGCTGGGGACAGGGGAATGGGTCACCCCTCCACTTT. The gene calls are TRBV6-5 and TRBJ1-6, with 10 bases identical to TRBD1. Unmatched junction bases numbered 9, after V lost 6 bases and J lost 10 bases. The CDR3 loop spans 15 amino acids. CDR1 and CDR2 from the germline V gene are MNHEY and SVGAGI.

The rearrangement joins TRBV7-2 to TRBJ2-3, with 12 bases fitting TRBD2. V lost 1 base, J lost 4 bases, and 9 bases stayed unmatched. The germline gives CDR1 SGHTA, CDR2 FQGNSA. CDR3 size: 18 residues. CDR3 DNA: TGTGCCAGCAGCTTAGTTAGGTCTAGCGGGGGGGTAGCAGATACGCAGTATTTT. Translating it yields CASSLVRSSGGVADTQYF. Looking up the rest from reference TRBV7-2 and TRBJ2-3 gives the full variable domain: GAGVSQSPSNKVTEKGKDVELRCDPISGHTALYWYRQSLGQGLEFLIYFQGNSAPDKSGLPSDRFSAERTGGSVSTLTIQRTQQEDSAVYLCASSLVRSSGGVADTQYFGPGTRLTVL.

Details on this clone: Germline and junction disagree at one end, which may indicate a read error. This CDR3 is also generated by other DNA sequences in the sample. V is TRBV4-2 and J is TRBJ1-6; 7 bases agree with TRBD1. The length of the CDR3 is 17 residues. The V gene's germline CDR1 is LGHNA and CDR2 YNFKEQ. The CDR3 region has the DNA TGTGCCAGCAGCCAAGAGGCAGGGCAGGGGGATAATTCCCCCCTCCACTTT. It specifies CASSQEAGQGDNSPLHF.

The CDR3 nucleotides read TGTGCCAGCAGTTCCCGAGACAGGGGCACCGCTACCTACGAGCAGTACTTC. Protein: CASSSRDRGTATYEQYF. This chain links TRBV27 with TRBJ2-7, with TRBD1 matching over 8 bases. In germline, CDR1 is MNHEY, CDR2 SMNVEV (reference sequence). Trimming cost V 4 bases and J 2 bases; bases outside gene matches: 13. The CDR3 extends over 17 amino acids.

This chain joins TRBV19 and TRBJ1-2; 7 bases align to TRBD1. Germline CDR1 and CDR2: LNHDA and SQIVND (reference sequence). The V segment lost 7 bases and the J segment 8 bases; nucleotides outside the gene matches: 13. The CDR3 spans 14 residues. The CDR3 spells CASTPRDRAQGYTF. The CDR3 DNA is TGTGCCAGTACCCCCAGAGACAGGGCGCAGGGCTACACCTTC. Based on the CDR3 plus reference TRBV19 and TRBJ1-2, the full variable domain is DGGITQSPKYLFRKEGQNVTLSCEQNLNHDAMYWYRQDPGQGLRLIYYSQIVNDFQKGDIAEGYSVSREKKESFPLTVTSAQKNPTAFYLCASTPRDRAQGYTFGSGTRLTVV.